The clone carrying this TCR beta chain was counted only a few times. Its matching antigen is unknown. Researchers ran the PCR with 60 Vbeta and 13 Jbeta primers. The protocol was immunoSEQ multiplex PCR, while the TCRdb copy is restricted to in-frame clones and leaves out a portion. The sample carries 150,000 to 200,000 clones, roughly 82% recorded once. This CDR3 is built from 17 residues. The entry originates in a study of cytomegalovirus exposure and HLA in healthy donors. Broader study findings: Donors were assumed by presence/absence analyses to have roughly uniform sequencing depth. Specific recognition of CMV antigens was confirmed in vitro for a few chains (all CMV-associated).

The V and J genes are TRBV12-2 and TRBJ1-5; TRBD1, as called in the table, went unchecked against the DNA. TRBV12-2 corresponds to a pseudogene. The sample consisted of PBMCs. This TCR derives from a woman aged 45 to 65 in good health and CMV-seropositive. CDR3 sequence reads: CASRLSGQGANGQPQHF. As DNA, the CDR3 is TGTGCAAGTCGCTTATCGGGACAGGGGGCGAACGGTCAGCCCCAGCATTTT.